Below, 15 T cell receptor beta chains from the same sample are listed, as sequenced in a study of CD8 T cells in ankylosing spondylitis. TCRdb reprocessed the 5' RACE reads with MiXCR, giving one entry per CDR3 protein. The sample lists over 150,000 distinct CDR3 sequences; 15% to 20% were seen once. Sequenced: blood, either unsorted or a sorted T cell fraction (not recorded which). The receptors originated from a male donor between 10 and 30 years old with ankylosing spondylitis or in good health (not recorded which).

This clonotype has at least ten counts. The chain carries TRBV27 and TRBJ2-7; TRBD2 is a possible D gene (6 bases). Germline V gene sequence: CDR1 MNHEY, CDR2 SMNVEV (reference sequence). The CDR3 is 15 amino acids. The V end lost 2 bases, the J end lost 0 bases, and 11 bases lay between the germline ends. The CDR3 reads CASSLRKGLSYEQYF. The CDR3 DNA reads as TGTGCCAGCAGTTTAAGAAAGGGACTCTCCTACGAGCAGTACTTC.

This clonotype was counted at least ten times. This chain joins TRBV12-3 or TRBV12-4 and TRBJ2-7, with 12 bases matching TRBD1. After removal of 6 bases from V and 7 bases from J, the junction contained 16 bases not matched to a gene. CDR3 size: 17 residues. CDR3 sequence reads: CASSQLPLGQGAREQYF. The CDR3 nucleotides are TGTGCCAGCAGCCAATTACCTTTGGGACAGGGGGCACGGGAGCAGTACTTC.

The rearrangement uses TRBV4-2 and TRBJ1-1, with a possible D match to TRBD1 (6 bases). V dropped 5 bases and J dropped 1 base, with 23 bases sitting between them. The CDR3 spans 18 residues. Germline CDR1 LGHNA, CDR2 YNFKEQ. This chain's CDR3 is CASSSRKTGSETNTEAFF. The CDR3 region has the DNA TGTGCCAGCAGCTCGAGGAAAACAGGGTCAGAGACGAACACTGAAGCTTTCTTT.

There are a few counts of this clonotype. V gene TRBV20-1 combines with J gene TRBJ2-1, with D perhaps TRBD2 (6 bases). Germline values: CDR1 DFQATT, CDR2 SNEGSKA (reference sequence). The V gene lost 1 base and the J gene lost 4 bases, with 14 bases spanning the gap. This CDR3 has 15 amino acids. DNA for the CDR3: TGCAGTGCTAGAGGTACGGGGGATTCTTACAATGAGCAGTTCTTC. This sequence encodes CSARGTGDSYNEQFF.

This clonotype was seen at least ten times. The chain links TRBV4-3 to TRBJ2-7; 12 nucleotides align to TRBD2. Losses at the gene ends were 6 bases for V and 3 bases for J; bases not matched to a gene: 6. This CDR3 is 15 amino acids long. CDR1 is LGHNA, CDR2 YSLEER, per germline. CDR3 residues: CASRKETSGSYEQYF. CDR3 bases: TGCGCCAGCAGGAAAGAGACTAGCGGGAGCTACGAGCAGTACTTC.

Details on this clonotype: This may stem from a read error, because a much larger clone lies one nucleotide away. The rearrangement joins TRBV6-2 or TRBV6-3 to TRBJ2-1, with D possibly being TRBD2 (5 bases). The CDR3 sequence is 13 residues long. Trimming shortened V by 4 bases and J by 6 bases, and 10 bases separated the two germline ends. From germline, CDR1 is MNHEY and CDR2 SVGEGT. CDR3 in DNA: TGTGCCAGCAGTTTCCCGGGAAGCAATGAGCAGTTCTTC. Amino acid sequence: CASSFPGSNEQFF.

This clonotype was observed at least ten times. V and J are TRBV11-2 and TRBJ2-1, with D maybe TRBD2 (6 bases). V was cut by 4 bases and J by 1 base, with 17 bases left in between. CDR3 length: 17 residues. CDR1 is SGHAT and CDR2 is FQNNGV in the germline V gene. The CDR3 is CASSSSHGRRSYNEQFF. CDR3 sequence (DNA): TGTGCCAGCAGCTCCAGTCACGGGAGAAGATCCTACAATGAGCAGTTCTTC. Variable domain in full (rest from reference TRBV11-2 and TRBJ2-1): EAGVAQSPRYKIIEKRQSVAFWCNPISGHATLYWYQQILGQGPKLLIQFQNNGVVDDSQLPKDRFSAERLKGVDSTLKIQPAKLEDSAVYLCASSSSHGRRSYNEQFFGPGTRLTVL.

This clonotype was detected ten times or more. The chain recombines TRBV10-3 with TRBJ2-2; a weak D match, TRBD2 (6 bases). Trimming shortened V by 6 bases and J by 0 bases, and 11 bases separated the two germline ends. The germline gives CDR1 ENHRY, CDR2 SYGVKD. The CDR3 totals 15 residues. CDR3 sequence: CAISYGGTNTGELFF. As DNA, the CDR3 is TGTGCCATCAGCTATGGCGGGACGAACACCGGGGAGCTGTTTTTT.

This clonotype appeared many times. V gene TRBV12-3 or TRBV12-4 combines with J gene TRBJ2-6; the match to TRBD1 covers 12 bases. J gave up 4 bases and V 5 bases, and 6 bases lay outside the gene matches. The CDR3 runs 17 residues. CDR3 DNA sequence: TGTGCCAGCAGTCGCCGGGGACAGGGGGCCGGGGCCAACGTCCTGACTTTC. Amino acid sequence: CASSRRGQGAGANVLTF.

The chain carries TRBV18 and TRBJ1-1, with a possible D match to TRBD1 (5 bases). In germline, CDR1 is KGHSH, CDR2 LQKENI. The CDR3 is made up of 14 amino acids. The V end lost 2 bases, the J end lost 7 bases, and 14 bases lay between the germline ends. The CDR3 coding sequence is TGTGCCAGCTCACCAGGGGCCCAAGTGGGTGAAGCTTTCTTT. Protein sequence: CASSPGAQVGEAFF.

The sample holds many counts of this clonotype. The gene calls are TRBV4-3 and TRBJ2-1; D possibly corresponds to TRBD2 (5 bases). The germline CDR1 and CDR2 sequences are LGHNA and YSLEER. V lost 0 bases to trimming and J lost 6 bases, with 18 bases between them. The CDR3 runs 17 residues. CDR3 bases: TGCGCCAGCAGCCAAGATGTTACGTGGGAGTTCCTCAATGAGCAGTTCTTC. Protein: CASSQDVTWEFLNEQFF.

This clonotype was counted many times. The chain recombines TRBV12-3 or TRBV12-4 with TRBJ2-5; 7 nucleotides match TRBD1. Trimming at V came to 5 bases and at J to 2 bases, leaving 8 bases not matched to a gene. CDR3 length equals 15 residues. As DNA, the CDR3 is TGTGCCAGCAGTCCCACCGGGACAGTACAAGAGACCCAGTACTTC. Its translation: CASSPTGTVQETQYF.

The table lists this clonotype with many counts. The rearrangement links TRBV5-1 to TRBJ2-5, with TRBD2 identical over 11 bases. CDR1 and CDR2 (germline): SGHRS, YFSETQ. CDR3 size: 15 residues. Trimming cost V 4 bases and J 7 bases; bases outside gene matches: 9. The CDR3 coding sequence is TGCGCCAGCAGCAGAACCTCCGGGACTAGCGGGACCCAGTACTTC. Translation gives CASSRTSGTSGTQYF. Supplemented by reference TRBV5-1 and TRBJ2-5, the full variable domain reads KAGVTQTPRYLIKTRGQQVTLSCSPISGHRSVSWYQQTPGQGLQFLFEYFSETQRNKGNFPGRFSGRQFSNSRSEMNVSTLELGDSALYLCASSRTSGTSGTQYFGPGTRLLVL.

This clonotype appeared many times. The CDR3 sequence is CAVGGSGRPSTDTQYF. As DNA, the CDR3 is TGTGCCGTCGGGGGTAGCGGGCGTCCTAGCACAGATACGCAGTATTTT. The chain employs TRBV19 and TRBJ2-3; 7 bases agree with TRBD2. The CDR3 spans 16 residues. CDR1 is LNHDA, CDR2 SQIVND, per germline (reference sequence). After removal of 11 bases from V and 0 bases from J, the junction contained 14 bases not matched to a gene.

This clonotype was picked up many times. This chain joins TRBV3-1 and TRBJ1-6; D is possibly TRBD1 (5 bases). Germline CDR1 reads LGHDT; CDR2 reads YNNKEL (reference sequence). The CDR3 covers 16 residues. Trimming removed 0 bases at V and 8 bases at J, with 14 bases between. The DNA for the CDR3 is TGTGCCAGCAGCCAAGATCGGAAGGGGCAGGATTCACCCCTCCACTTT. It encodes CASSQDRKGQDSPLHF.